The present TCR beta chain was sequenced within a study of T cells after posttransplantation cyclophosphamide. There are 13 residues in the CDR3. V lost 4 bases, J lost 3 bases, and 9 bases lay in between. Germline CDR1 reads SGHRS; CDR2 reads YFSETQ. This table comes from immunoSEQ multiplex PCR, and its TCRdb copy is limited to in-frame clones, with some not included. Observed are roughly 16,000 clones, no singletons, with the top ten taking around 0.56%. Cyclophosphamide on days +3 and +4 followed busulfan-fludarabine conditioning and a marrow graft. This clone was counted many times. This rearrangement joins TRBV5-1 to TRBJ2-3; TRBD1 might be the D (6 bases). The origin of this receptor is a female patient aged 25-39 years who received an allogeneic stem cell transplant from a related donor, was CMV-positive, and had no GVHD. Part of the T cells may come from the graft donor. The sample here was PBMCs, taken after allogeneic stem cell transplant with posttransplant cyclophosphamide. The CDR3 coding sequence is TGCGCCAGCAGCGATACAGGGACAGATACGCAGTATTTT. The encoded protein is CASSDTGTDTQYF.